The rows below give T cell receptor beta chains drawn from one sample of a study of early T cells in non-severe SARS-CoV-2 infection. TCRdb fed the 5' RACE reads into MiXCR, producing one record per CDR3 protein. The sample consists of about 59,000 distinct CDR3 sequences, 13% of them appearing once. Specimen: whole blood, collected at baseline. These receptors all stem from an adult who was a healthcare worker with PCR-confirmed SARS-CoV-2 infection or an uninfected control (not recorded which). Both conserved end residues are trimmed from each CDR3. Each record gives: J gene, D gene, CDR3 length, V gene, CDR3 protein. A D gene is named only where the DNA matches it firmly.

TRBJ1-2,.,12,TRBV12-3/TRBV12-4,ASSLTLSEGGYT
TRBJ2-5,.,13,TRBV7-9,ASRPVEGGIETQY
TRBJ2-7,TRBD1,11,TRBV28,ASSNRQGYEQY
TRBJ2-5,.,13,TRBV14,ASSQSATVQETQY
TRBJ1-1,.,11,TRBV11-1,ASSLALNTEAF
TRBJ2-5,.,12,TRBV20-1,SAYTRVSGTFQY
TRBJ2-7,TRBD2,12,TRBV29-1,SVVPPSGTYEQY
TRBJ2-3,TRBD1,12,TRBV4-1,ASSLDRATDTQY
TRBJ2-3,TRBD1,13,TRBV7-3,ASSLKSQGADTQY
TRBJ2-7,.,12,TRBV5-1,ARLRRDTYYEQY
TRBJ1-1,.,10,TRBV7-9,ASSFGETDAF
TRBJ1-2,TRBD1,12,TRBV20-1,SAREGQPAVGYT
TRBJ1-2,.,10,TRBV5-4,ASSLTMESYT
TRBJ2-7,TRBD1,12,TRBV20-1,SASGGQVFHEQY
TRBJ1-1,.,12,TRBV5-1,ASSLDLVRTEAF
TRBJ2-1,.,13,TRBV7-2,ASSLGSSSYNEQF
TRBJ2-2,TRBD2,16,TRBV24-1,ATSDSGTSGTNTGELF
TRBJ1-5,.,13,TRBV7-2,ASSVTLAGNQPQH
TRBJ2-7,TRBD1,12,TRBV29-1,SVAGTVTSYEQY
TRBJ1-5,.,12,TRBV19,ASSMTDSNQPQH
TRBJ2-2,TRBD1,12,TRBV29-1,SVDQTGGTGELF
TRBJ1-1,TRBD1,11,TRBV29-1,SVFSGGFTEAF
TRBJ2-1,.,13,TRBV12-3/TRBV12-4,ASSTYQSSYNEQF
TRBJ1-1,TRBD1,14,TRBV6-6,ASSSRTGGKNTEAF
TRBJ1-1,TRBD1,13,TRBV5-6,ASSPTDRENTEAF
TRBJ2-7,.,10,TRBV6-2/TRBV6-3,ASSINPYEQY
TRBJ1-2,.,13,TRBV7-2,ASSPAPAGTHGYT
TRBJ2-7,.,12,TRBV7-6,ASSLATEGYEQY
TRBJ2-1,TRBD1,13,TRBV6-6,ASTKGARARGEQF
TRBJ1-2,.,15,TRBV20-1,SARGQAFSHTNYGYT
TRBJ2-3,TRBD1,14,TRBV5-1,ASSYDPGQGADTQY
TRBJ2-2,TRBD1,16,TRBV7-3,ASSLSKGGIANTGELF
TRBJ1-5,.,11,TRBV20-1,SARDPLNQPQH
TRBJ1-2,.,13,TRBV18,ASSPLREVNYGYT
TRBJ2-2,.,14,TRBV9,ASSTYGAGNTGELF
TRBJ2-2,TRBD2,14,TRBV2,ASSRLAGGNTGELF
TRBJ1-6,.,14,TRBV7-8,ASSGGQGSYNSPLH
TRBJ1-1,.,13,TRBV7-9,ASSQRGGVGTEAF
TRBJ2-3,TRBD2,12,TRBV20-1,SARLAGAPDTQY
TRBJ2-2,TRBD1,16,TRBV9,ASSPRGQHAYFTGELF
TRBJ2-1,TRBD2,16,TRBV4-2,ASSQDRLASGGYNEQF
TRBJ1-2,.,11,TRBV29-1,SVAKVTNYGYT
TRBJ1-2,.,10,TRBV20-1,SARETAYGYT
TRBJ1-1,.,12,TRBV14,ASSQDLKVTEAF
TRBJ2-1,.,13,TRBV29-1,SVEGKKSSYNEQF